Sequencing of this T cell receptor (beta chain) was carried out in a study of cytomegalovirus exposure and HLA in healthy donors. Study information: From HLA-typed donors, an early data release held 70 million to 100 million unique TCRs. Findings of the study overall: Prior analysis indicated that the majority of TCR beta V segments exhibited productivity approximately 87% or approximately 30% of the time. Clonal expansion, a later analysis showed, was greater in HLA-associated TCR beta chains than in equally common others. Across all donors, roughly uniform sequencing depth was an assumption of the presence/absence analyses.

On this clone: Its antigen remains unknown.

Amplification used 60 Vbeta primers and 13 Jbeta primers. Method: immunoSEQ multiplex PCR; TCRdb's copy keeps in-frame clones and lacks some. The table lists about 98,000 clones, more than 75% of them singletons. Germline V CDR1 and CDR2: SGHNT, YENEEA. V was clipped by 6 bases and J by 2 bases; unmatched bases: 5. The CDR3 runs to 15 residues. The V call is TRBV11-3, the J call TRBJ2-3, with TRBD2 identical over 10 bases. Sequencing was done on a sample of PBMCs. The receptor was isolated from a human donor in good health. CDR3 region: CASRSSGSNTDTQYF. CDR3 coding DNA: TGTGCCAGCAGATCTAGCGGGAGCAACACAGATACGCAGTATTTT.